This T cell receptor beta chain derives from a study of T cell responses to AZD1222 COVID-19 vaccine (dated by TCRdb to 2020 to 2023). Study-wide context: A total of more than 230 trial participants underwent TCR sequencing, of whom approximately 200 had received two doses of AZD1222 and around 25 had received two doses of the MenACWY control vaccine. Trial participants were enrolled into age subgroups of 18-55, 56-69 and 70-plus years, which contained 148, 28 and 57 TCR-sequenced participants, respectively. What the authors observed across the whole study: Nearly half of unique spike-specific TCRs reportedly recognized epitopes outside regions mutated in the B.1.351 and B.1.1.7 variants. Because no samples from the day 14 peak response were available, repertoires could be characterized only after the peak T cell response. The 56-69-year group was small, and its depth increase did not reach significance, likely because of low power. Participants were mostly white British, with more females than males. The authors suggested clonal diversity may have been underestimated. Conclusions about previously exposed vaccinees are limited because only 6 or 7 AZD1222 recipients were SARS-CoV-2 seropositive at baseline. Spike-specific TCR breadth and depth rose significantly after two AZD1222 doses compared with day 0 and with MenACWY recipients. CD4 TCRs associated with the vaccine covered the entire spike protein, and the dominant responses were in regions 160-218 and 743-854.

The CDR3 regions of human TCRbeta chains were subjected to immunosequencing. The published analysis was carried out like this. Repertoire TCRs were matched against a reference library of SARS-CoV-2-specific TCRs generated with the MIRA antigen-specificity platform. Breadth meant the fraction of unique TCRs that were SARS-CoV-2-associated, whereas depth meant the fraction of total T cells that were SARS-CoV-2-associated. Using the MIRA data, each spike-specific TCR was assigned both to the spike region to which the TCR was reactive and to a CD4 or CD8 class. Log10-transformed breadth and depth values were compared by one-way ANOVA with Sidak's multiple comparisons tests. This is the immuneACCESS table as TCRdb keeps it, with only in-frame sequences that have V and J called. A part of the clones is gone; compared with another copy, unresolved V genes explain less than half, and the rest is unexplained. Clone size and V and J calls were adopted from that table, with D and trimming inferred from the DNA. This sample gives 70,000 to 80,000 clones in total; roughly 75% of them show up just once. The ten biggest clones cover 47% of the sample.

Reading the label with the study, this specimen's time point is: about 28 days (+/-7) after the second vaccine dose. AZD1222 recipients whose second dose came at about 4 weeks and those whose second dose came at about 12 weeks were combined into one group, since spike-specific TCR depth and breadth did not differ between the two schedules. The vaccinee samples were drawn from two UK trials, COV001 and COV002, one of which was a single-blind randomized controlled phase 2/3 trial testing AZD1222 (ChAdOx1 nCoV-19) in healthy adults. For TCRbeta chain sequencing, PBMC samples from trial participants were taken at day 0 and at day 28 after the second dose. About this clone itself: The specificity of this receptor is unknown. Per-nucleotide qualities are absent, and no much larger clonotype sits a single base away.

V loses 6 bases at its end and J loses 4 bases; junction bases beyond the gene matches: 7. According to the germline V gene, CDR1 reads MDHEN and CDR2 reads SYDVKM. From cysteine to phenylalanine, the CDR3 is 14 amino acids long. Just the 42-base CDR3 DNA is kept, in frame starting at base 1. The chain is made from TRBV28 and TRBJ2-7; 9 central nucleotides agree with TRBD1. The sequencing here drew on peripheral blood, taken 28 days after the second AZD1222 dose. This clonotype was sampled from an adult who received the AZD1222 COVID-19 vaccine. Here the CDR3 is given as CASRRQGGGYEQYF. The nucleotide sequence reads TGTGCCAGCAGGCGACAGGGGGGTGGGTACGAGCAGTACTTC.